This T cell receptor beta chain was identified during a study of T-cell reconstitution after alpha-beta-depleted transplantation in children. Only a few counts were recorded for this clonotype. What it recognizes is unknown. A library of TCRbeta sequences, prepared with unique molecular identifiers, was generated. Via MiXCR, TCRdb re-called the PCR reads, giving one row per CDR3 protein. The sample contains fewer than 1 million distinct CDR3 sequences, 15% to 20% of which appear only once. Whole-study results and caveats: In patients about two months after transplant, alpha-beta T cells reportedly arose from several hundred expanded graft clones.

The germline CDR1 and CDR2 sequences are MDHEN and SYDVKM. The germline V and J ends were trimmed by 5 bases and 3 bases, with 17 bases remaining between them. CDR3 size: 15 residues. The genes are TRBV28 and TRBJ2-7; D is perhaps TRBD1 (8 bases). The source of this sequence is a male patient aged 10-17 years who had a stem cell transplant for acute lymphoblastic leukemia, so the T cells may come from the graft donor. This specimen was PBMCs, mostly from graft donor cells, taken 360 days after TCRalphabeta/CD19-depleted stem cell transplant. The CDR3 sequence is CASSKQGGTGYEQYF. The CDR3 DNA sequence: TGTGCCAGCAGTAAACAGGGAGGGACAGGCTACGAGCAGTACTTC.